In this sample, the clone carrying this T cell receptor (beta chain) turned up a few times. This record belongs to a study of blood T cell repertoires in COVID-19. Background on the study: Samples came from the United States, Italy and Spain, spanning acute and convalescent COVID-19. Sources were T cells, B-cell-depleted T cells, or PBMCs; the material itself was cDNA or gDNA.

Produced via immunoSEQ multiplex PCR; TCRdb's table is partial and in-frame only. The sample holds 110,000 to 150,000 clones, 79% seen once. Per germline, CDR1 LGHDT and CDR2 YNNKEL (reference sequence). V lost 5 bases and J 0 bases, leaving 8 bases between the germline ends. The CDR3 contains 14 residues. The source of this sequence is a man in his forties or fifties with active or convalescent COVID-19. J is TRBJ1-3 and V is TRBV3-1 (or the pseudogene TRBV3-2), with D maybe TRBD1 (5 bases). The sample consisted of peripheral blood. CDR3: CASSVDSSGNTIYF. CDR3 DNA: TGTGCCAGCAGCGTCGACAGCTCTGGAAACACCATATATTTT.